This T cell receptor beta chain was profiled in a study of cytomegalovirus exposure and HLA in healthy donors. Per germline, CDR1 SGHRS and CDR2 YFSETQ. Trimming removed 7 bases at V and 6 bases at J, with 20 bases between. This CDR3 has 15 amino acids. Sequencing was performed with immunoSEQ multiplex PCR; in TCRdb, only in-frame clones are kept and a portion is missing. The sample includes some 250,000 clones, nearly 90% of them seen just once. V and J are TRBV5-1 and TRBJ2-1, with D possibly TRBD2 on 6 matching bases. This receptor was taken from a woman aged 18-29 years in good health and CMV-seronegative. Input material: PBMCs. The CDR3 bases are TGCGCCAGCCAGCGCGGGGTGGGGCTGGCCAATGAGCAGTTCTTC. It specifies CASQRGVGLANEQFF.